Here is one TCR beta chain with its context. Unsorted PBMC DNA was sequenced on ten immunoSEQ deep assay plates. Generated by immunoSEQ multiplex PCR, the TCRdb table keeps only in-frame clones and is missing some. The sample gives about 470,000 clones, around 75% of which show up once; about 13% is in the top ten. The record originates from a study of shared clonotypes between healthy human individuals. CDR1 and CDR2 (germline): SGHDT, YYEEEE. The CDR3 runs 17 residues. The germline V and J ends were trimmed by 0 bases and 0 bases, with 14 bases remaining between them. V usage is TRBV5-6 and J usage is TRBJ2-3; no reliable D call. Sequencing used PBMCs. The clonotype originates from a woman aged 40 to 50 in good health. Some clones in this sample may be carry-over from other donors' samples. This CDR3 reads CASSLEAGSYSTDTQYF. CDR3 DNA sequence: TGTGCCAGCAGCTTGGAGGCCGGTTCATATAGCACAGATACGCAGTATTTT.